The 29 T cell receptor beta chains presented below share a single source sample, sequenced in a study of blood T cell repertoires in COVID-19. Sequencing used immunoSEQ multiplex PCR; TCRdb keeps in-frame clones, though not all of them. The sample contains 350,000 to 400,000 clones, around nine tenths of which appear only once. Sequences were obtained from PBMCs or T cells enriched from blood (not recorded which). All receptors come from a woman aged 25 to 45 with acute COVID-19.

The J gene is TRBJ1-2, the V gene TRBV10-3, with 9 bases aligning to TRBD1. The CDR3 is 15 amino acids. CDR1 is ENHRY, CDR2 SYGVKD, per germline. J lost 8 bases, V lost 0 bases, and 7 bases had no gene match. The CDR3 reads CAISESQGTGQGYTF. Written as DNA, the CDR3 is TGTGCCATCAGTGAGTCACAGGGGACAGGGCAAGGCTACACCTTC.

The chain is built from TRBV9 and TRBJ2-2; 7 positions match TRBD1. The germline gives CDR1 SGDLS, CDR2 YYNGEE. Trimming cost V 3 bases and J 0 bases; bases outside gene matches: 14. This CDR3 is built from 19 residues. The CDR3: CASSAFGQAKVSNTGELFF. The CDR3 DNA follows: TGTGCCAGCAGCGCTTTCGGACAGGCTAAAGTATCGAACACCGGGGAGCTGTTTTTT.

The chain uses TRBV2 and TRBJ2-5, with D perhaps TRBD1 (6 bases). Germline CDR1 is SNHLY and CDR2 is FYNNEI. The CDR3 contains 14 residues. The ends were cut back, 6 bases at V and 2 bases at J, with 13 bases in the middle. The CDR3 loop is CASRAGQKQETQYF. CDR3 in DNA: TGTGCCAGCAGGGCCGGACAGAAGCAAGAGACCCAGTACTTC.

V and J are TRBV6-5 and TRBJ2-7; 8 nucleotides match TRBD1. This CDR3 spans 12 amino acids. The germline CDR1 and CDR2 sequences are MNHEY and SVGAGI. Trimming removed 6 bases from V and 5 bases from J; junction bases left unmatched: 3. The CDR3 nucleotides are TGTGCCAGCAGCTCGACAGGGGACGAGCAGTACTTC. Translation gives CASSSTGDEQYF.

The V and J genes are TRBV5-6 and TRBJ1-3; 8 bases are shared with TRBD1. Trimming removed 4 bases from V and 2 bases from J; junction bases left unmatched: 8. This CDR3 spans 16 amino acids. Germline-derived CDR1 and CDR2 are SGHDT and YYEEEE. CDR3: CASSDRGIVPGNTIYF. The CDR3 region has the DNA TGTGCCAGCAGCGACAGGGGTATAGTTCCTGGAAACACCATATATTTT.

The J gene is TRBJ1-6, the V gene TRBV7-3; no reliable D call. V was clipped by 5 bases and J by 8 bases, with 13 bases between them. The CDR3 consists of 14 residues. Germline V gene sequence: CDR1 SGHTA, CDR2 FQGTGA. CDR3 nucleotides: TGTGCCAGCAGCCTGGGGAGGTTCGATTCACCCCTCCACTTT. Translated, it gives CASSLGRFDSPLHF.

The rearrangement uses TRBV10-2 and TRBJ1-1; TRBD1 aligns across 7 bases. From germline, CDR1 is WSHSY and CDR2 SAAADI. This CDR3 has 14 amino acids. The ends lost 5 bases at V and 8 bases at J; junction bases unmatched: 11. CDR3 sequence: CASSQTGTHQEAFF. The CDR3 nucleotides are TGCGCCAGCAGTCAGACAGGGACTCATCAAGAAGCTTTCTTT.

The chain recombines TRBV5-1 with TRBJ1-4; 10 bases line up with TRBD1. The CDR3 runs 13 residues. Germline CDR1 SGHRS, CDR2 YFSETQ. Trimming took 2 bases from V and 10 from J; bases not matched to a gene: 2. CDR3: CASSFDRGPKLFF. Written as DNA, the CDR3 is TGCGCCAGCAGCTTCGACAGGGGGCCAAAACTGTTTTTT.

This clone was counted a few times. The CDR3 spells CAWSEASLASQYF. The CDR3 DNA follows: TGTGCCTGGAGTGAAGCCTCACTAGCGTCGCAGTACTTC. The J gene is TRBJ2-7, the V gene TRBV30; TRBD2 agrees at 7 bases. The CDR3 runs 13 residues. J was trimmed by 9 bases and V by 1 base; bases with no gene match: 9. CDR1 is GTSNPN, CDR2 SVGIG, per germline (reference sequence).

This clone was found a few times. Here the CDR3 DNA reads TGCGCCAGCAGCCAAGGACAGAGTAGCAATCAGCCCCAGCATTTT. Translation gives CASSQGQSSNQPQHF. The chain joins TRBV4-1 to TRBJ1-5, with D possibly matching TRBD1 (5 bases). The CDR3 has 15 amino acids. The V gene lost 1 base and the J gene lost 0 bases, with 7 bases spanning the gap. CDR1 is MGHRA, CDR2 YSYEKL, per germline.

The rearrangement uses TRBV19 and TRBJ1-1; possibly TRBD1 for D (6 bases). The CDR3 is 14 residues long. V lost 10 bases and J lost 8, with 23 bases in between. Per the germline V gene, CDR1 is LNHDA and CDR2 is SQIVND (reference sequence). Here the CDR3 reads CATRGGQTPREAFF. Written as DNA, the CDR3 is TGTGCCACCCGAGGGGGACAAACCCCTAGGGAAGCTTTCTTT.

The gene calls are TRBV7-2 and TRBJ1-5; 10 bases map to TRBD1. Trimming removed 5 bases from V and 5 bases from J; junction bases left unmatched: 3. Germline V gene sequence: CDR1 SGHTA, CDR2 FQGNSA. This CDR3 is built from 14 residues. The CDR3 DNA is TGTGCCAGCAGCACAGGGACAGGGGATCAGCCCCAGCATTTT. Amino acid sequence: CASSTGTGDQPQHF.

The chain is built from TRBV24-1 and TRBJ2-1; 7 bases match TRBD1. Unmatched junction bases numbered 8, after V lost 8 bases and J lost 5 bases. Per the germline V gene, CDR1 is KGHDR and CDR2 is SFDVKD. The CDR3 covers 14 residues. CDR3 in amino acids: CATMTGTADNEQFF. Written as DNA, the CDR3 is TGTGCCACCATGACCGGGACAGCGGACAATGAGCAGTTCTTC.

The V call is TRBV20-1, the J call TRBJ1-3; possibly TRBD1 for D (6 bases). The CDR3 runs to 13 residues. Germline CDR1 is DFQATT and CDR2 is SNEGSKA (reference sequence). V lost 3 bases, J lost 4 bases, and 10 bases lay in between. CDR3 in DNA: TGCAGTGCTAGTACAGGGTACGGAAACACCATATATTTT. This gives the protein CSASTGYGNTIYF.

V usage is TRBV19 and J usage is TRBJ1-1; 9 bases agree with TRBD1. With 9 bases clipped from V and 3 bases from J, the junction kept 5 bases outside the gene matches. Germline CDR1 LNHDA, CDR2 SQIVND (reference sequence). This CDR3 is 13 amino acids long. The CDR3 DNA follows: TGTGCCAGCTCTAGGACAGGGGACACTGAAGCTTTCTTT. It translates to CASSRTGDTEAFF.

The rearrangement joins TRBV6-1 to TRBJ2-1; D gene unclear. Germline CDR1 MNHNS, CDR2 SASEGT. With 1 base removed from V and 8 bases from J, the gap between germline ends came to 12 bases. This CDR3 is built from 14 residues. The CDR3 DNA is TGTGCCAGCAGTGAAGGAACCCTGGGCGATGAGCAGTTCTTC. It is translated as CASSEGTLGDEQFF.

The rearrangement joins TRBV15 to TRBJ2-1, with 11 bases that match TRBD2. From germline, CDR1 is LNHNV and CDR2 YYDKDF (reference sequence). The CDR3 sequence is 18 residues long. V trimming: 5 bases; J trimming: 0 bases; junction bases outside the gene matches: 9. CDR3 amino acids: CATSPGTSGISSYNEQFF. Here the CDR3 DNA reads TGTGCCACCAGCCCTGGGACTAGCGGTATAAGCTCCTACAATGAGCAGTTCTTC.

This clone was observed a single time. J is TRBJ2-1 and V is TRBV7-2, with D unresolved. The CDR3 runs 15 residues. In germline, CDR1 is SGHTA, CDR2 FQGNSA. V was shortened by 5 bases and J by 0 bases, with 11 bases between the two germline ends. The CDR3 DNA reads as TGTGCCAGCAGCCCCCAGCCTAGCTCCTACAATGAGCAGTTCTTC. This encodes CASSPQPSSYNEQFF.

A single count supports this clone. This CDR3 is CASSESGTPVNEQFF. Written as DNA, the CDR3 is TGTGCCAGCAGCGAGTCCGGGACTCCGGTCAATGAGCAGTTCTTC. The chain employs TRBV9 and TRBJ2-1; a weak D match, TRBD2 (6 bases). CDR1 is SGDLS and CDR2 is YYNGEE in the germline V gene. V lost 3 bases and J lost 6, with 16 bases in between. This CDR3 is built from 15 residues.

CDR3 in amino acids: CAISAWRGGNTGELFF. CDR3 nucleotide sequence: TGTGCCATCAGTGCGTGGCGGGGGGGTAACACCGGGGAGCTGTTTTTT. J is TRBJ2-2 and V is TRBV10-3; TRBD2 aligns across 9 bases. From germline, CDR1 is ENHRY and CDR2 SYGVKD. The CDR3 contains 16 residues. The J segment lost 2 bases and the V segment lost 4 bases, leaving 5 bases of the junction unmatched.

V usage is TRBV5-8 and J usage is TRBJ1-2; the D is unclear. V was pared by 2 bases and J by 8 bases, with 10 bases between. The CDR3 is 12 amino acids. The germline V gene encodes CDR1 SGHTS and CDR2 YDEGEE. The chain's CDR3 is CASSFLVEGYTF. CDR3 coding DNA: TGTGCCAGCAGCTTCCTGGTGGAGGGCTACACCTTC.

This sequence joins TRBV5-1 and TRBJ2-5, with 9 bases aligning to TRBD2. Germline trimming cut 2 bases from V and 5 bases from J; bases unmatched to any gene: 4. The CDR3 runs 14 residues. CDR1 and CDR2 (germline): SGHRS, YFSETQ. As DNA, the CDR3 is TGCGCCAGCAGCTTCGCGGGGGGGGCTGAGACCCAGTACTTC. The encoded protein is CASSFAGGAETQYF.

The J gene is TRBJ2-7, the V gene TRBV10-3, with a tentative D call TRBD2 (6 bases). Germline CDR1 ENHRY, CDR2 SYGVKD. V was pared by 2 bases and J by 0 bases, with 20 bases between. The CDR3 loop spans 18 amino acids. In DNA form, the CDR3 reads TGTGCCATCAGTGAGGAGGTTTTGGGGGGTCTTAGCTCCTACGAGCAGTACTTC. Encoded protein: CAISEEVLGGLSSYEQYF.

This chain joins TRBV7-3 and TRBJ1-5; D ambiguous. The CDR3 is 15 residues long. Trimming pared 1 base from V and 0 bases from J, leaving 7 bases between. Germline lookup yields CDR1 SGHTA and CDR2 FQGTGA. Here the CDR3 DNA reads TGTGCCAGCAGCTTAATACATTTTAGCAATCAGCCCCAGCATTTT. This sequence encodes CASSLIHFSNQPQHF.

This chain connects TRBV18 to TRBJ1-2, with D unresolved. CDR3 size: 13 residues. Per the germline V gene, CDR1 is KGHSH and CDR2 is LQKENI. V lost 3 bases and J 3 bases, leaving 8 bases between the germline ends. The DNA of the CDR3 is TGTGCCAGCTCACCCATGAGGGACTATGGCTACACCTTC. Translating gives CASSPMRDYGYTF.

This chain uses TRBV27 with TRBJ2-2; 10 bases fit TRBD2. Germline lookup yields CDR1 MNHEY and CDR2 SMNVEV (reference sequence). Losses at the gene ends were 6 bases for V and 3 bases for J; bases not matched to a gene: 19. This CDR3 has 20 amino acids. CDR3 sequence: CASSHQPLTSGVVDTGELFF. The CDR3 nucleotides are TGTGCCAGCAGCCACCAACCGCTTACTAGCGGGGTGGTGGACACCGGGGAGCTGTTTTTT.

In this sample, this clone turned up once. The chain joins TRBV7-9 to TRBJ1-2; TRBD1 matches at 8 bases. The junction had 9 bases not matched to a gene; V was cut back by 5 bases and J by 4 bases. The CDR3 is made up of 15 amino acids. Germline V gene data show CDR1 as SEHNR and CDR2 as FQNEAQ (reference sequence). This CDR3 reads CASSGLQGAVYGYTF. Here the CDR3 DNA reads TGTGCCAGCAGCGGTCTTCAGGGGGCCGTCTATGGCTACACCTTC. The variable domain in full, with the rest retrieved from reference TRBV7-9 and TRBJ1-2, is DTGVSQNPRHKITKRGQNVTFRCDPISEHNRLYWYRQTLGQGPEFLTYFQNEAQLEKSRLLSDRFSAERPKGSFSTLEIQRTEQGDSAMYLCASSGLQGAVYGYTFGSGTRLTVV.

The chain has TRBV7-6 and TRBJ2-3; a weak D match, TRBD1 (6 bases). The V and J ends lost 2 bases and 1 base respectively, with 16 bases between them. Germline V gene sequence: CDR1 SGHVS, CDR2 FNYEAQ. The CDR3 runs 17 residues. The CDR3 DNA sequence: TGTGCCAGCAGCTTAAGCACAGGGTATATGGGCACAGATACGCAGTATTTT. It yields the protein CASSLSTGYMGTDTQYF.

A single count supports this clone. The gene calls are TRBV10-3 and TRBJ2-7; D is possibly TRBD1 (6 bases). Between the trimmed V and J ends, which lost 0 bases and 13 bases, there was a span of 13 bases. The CDR3 loop spans 12 amino acids. Germline CDR1 is ENHRY and CDR2 is SYGVKD. The CDR3 coding sequence is TGTGCCATCAGTGAGTCCCGGGACAAGGAATACTTC. Amino acid sequence: CAISESRDKEYF.